This T cell receptor (beta chain) was profiled in a study of cytomegalovirus exposure and HLA in healthy donors. General observations from the study: Presence/absence analyses supposed approximately even sequencing depth among donors.

Trimming removed 4 bases from V and 8 bases from J; junction bases left unmatched: 6. The germline gives CDR1 SGHTS, CDR2 YDEGEE. The CDR3 loop spans 15 amino acids. Researchers ran the PCR with 60 Vbeta and 13 Jbeta primers. Using immunoSEQ multiplex PCR, the repertoire was profiled, and TCRdb retains in-frame clones only, with some absent. The table lists about 190,000 clones, roughly 80% of them singletons. Comment on this clone: What it binds is not known.

The sequenced sample consisted of PBMCs. The receptor comes from a woman between 25 and 40 years old in good health and CMV-seropositive. This sequence joins TRBV5-8 and TRBJ2-3; 14 bases are shared with TRBD2. The CDR3 nucleotides are TGTGCCAGCAGCATGACTAGCGGGGGGGCAGGTACGCAGTATTTT. Protein: CASSMTSGGAGTQYF.